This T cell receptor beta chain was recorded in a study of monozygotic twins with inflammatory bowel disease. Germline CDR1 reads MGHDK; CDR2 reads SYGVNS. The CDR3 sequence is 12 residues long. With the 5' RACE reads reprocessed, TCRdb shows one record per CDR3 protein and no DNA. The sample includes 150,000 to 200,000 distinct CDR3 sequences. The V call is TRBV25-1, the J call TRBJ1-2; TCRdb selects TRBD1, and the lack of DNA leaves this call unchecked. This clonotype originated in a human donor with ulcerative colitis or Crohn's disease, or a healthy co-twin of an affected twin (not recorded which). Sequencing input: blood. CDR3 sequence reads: CASRLAGQGYTF.